The 29 T cell receptor beta chains below all came from one sample that was sequenced in a study of early T cells in non-severe SARS-CoV-2 infection. TCRdb fed the 5' RACE reads into MiXCR, producing one record per CDR3 protein. Found here are approximately 15,000 distinct CDR3 sequences, approximately 5.4% of them singletons; the top ten hold more than 6.5%. The sample was whole blood, taken at baseline. All receptors come from an adult who was a healthcare worker with PCR-confirmed SARS-CoV-2 infection or an uninfected control (not recorded which).

This clonotype was seen a handful of times. The rearrangement links TRBV6-5 to TRBJ2-3; 8 nucleotides line up with TRBD1. This CDR3 contains 13 residues. Germline assignment: CDR1 MNHEY and CDR2 SVGAGI. J lost 8 bases, V lost 5 bases, and 6 bases had no gene match. The CDR3 region has the DNA TGTGCCAGCAGTCAGGGGGCGCAGGGTACGCAGTATTTT. Translated, it gives CASSQGAQGTQYF.

This clonotype was observed at least ten times. This sequence joins TRBV11-2 and TRBJ2-5; the D call may be TRBD1 or TRBD2 (5 bases each). The V end lost 7 bases, the J end lost 1 base, and 10 bases lay between the germline ends. This CDR3 has 13 amino acids. Germline CDR1 SGHAT, CDR2 FQNNGV. CDR3 protein: CASKVGVQETQYF. The CDR3 bases are TGTGCCAGCAAAGTGGGGGTCCAAGAGACCCAGTACTTC.

This clonotype was counted many times. This sequence joins TRBV5-1 and TRBJ2-7; a weak D match, TRBD2 (6 bases). The CDR3 totals 14 residues. Trimming took off 5 bases at V and 0 bases at J, with 12 bases between the two ends. CDR1 and CDR2 (germline): SGHRS, YFSETQ. CDR3: CASRSDGSSYEQYF. The DNA of the CDR3 is TGCGCCAGCAGGTCGGACGGGAGCTCCTACGAGCAGTACTTC.

This clonotype was recorded many times. The rearrangement joins TRBV9 to TRBJ2-1; D is perhaps TRBD2 (5 bases). Trimming took 0 bases from V and 15 from J, leaving 19 bases between them. Germline V gives CDR1 SGDLS, CDR2 YYNGEE. There are 14 residues in the CDR3. DNA for the CDR3: TGTGCCAGCAGCGTAGGAGACTACGATGAAGCGGCGTTCTTC. It codes for CASSVGDYDEAAFF.

This clonotype was found many times. The CDR3 coding sequence is TGTGCCAGCAGCCCATACGAACGGACTGAAGCTTTCTTT. Translating it yields CASSPYERTEAFF. The chain combines TRBV6-1 with TRBJ1-1; D remains ambiguous. V was clipped by 6 bases and J by 5 bases, with 13 bases between them. There are 13 residues in the CDR3. CDR1 MNHNS and CDR2 SASEGT come from the germline V gene.

The V call is TRBV4-2, the J call TRBJ2-7; D may be TRBD1 (6 bases). The V end was cut by 0 bases, the J end by 0 bases, with 9 bases between. Germline loops: CDR1 LGHNA, CDR2 YNFKEQ. This CDR3 is 15 amino acids long. The CDR3 spells CASSQEDRFSYEQYF. The DNA for the CDR3 is TGTGCCAGCAGCCAAGAAGACAGGTTCTCCTACGAGCAGTACTTC.

This clonotype is categorized as medium-sized. J is TRBJ1-1 and V is TRBV27; perhaps TRBD1 as D (6 bases). V was shortened by 4 bases and J by 5 bases, with 11 bases between the two germline ends. This CDR3 comprises 13 residues. Germline V gene data show CDR1 as MNHEY and CDR2 as SMNVEV (reference sequence). CDR3 DNA: TGTGCCAGCAGTTCTAGGGGGGGAACTGAAGCTTTCTTT. This translates into CASSSRGGTEAFF.

This clonotype was recorded many times. The J gene is TRBJ2-6, the V gene TRBV5-1; D possibly corresponds to TRBD2 (5 bases). Trimming cost V 5 bases and J 9 bases, with 15 bases left between them. Germline V gene data show CDR1 as SGHRS and CDR2 as YFSETQ. The CDR3 runs 14 residues. The CDR3 DNA is TGCGCCAGCAGTTTTGACCCTCGGGACAACGTCCTGACTTTC. It yields the protein CASSFDPRDNVLTF.

Concerning this clonotype: A much larger clone lies one base from this, so it may be a read error. The missing conserved phenylalanine or tryptophan at the end of this CDR3 makes a read error likely. The V gene is TRBV7-2, the J gene TRBJ1-1; D is ambiguous. The CDR3 covers 14 residues. The V gene's germline CDR1 is SGHTA and CDR2 FQGNSA. Deletions cut 1 base from V and 4 bases from J, with 10 bases between. In nucleotides, the CDR3 is TGTGCCAGCAGCTTAGTTTTCCGAACCACTGAAGCTTTCTCT. It translates to CASSLVFRTTEAFS.

The chain recombines TRBV7-3 with TRBJ2-3; 10 bases agree with TRBD2. V was clipped by 5 bases and J by 0 bases; unmatched bases: 5. The V gene's germline CDR1 is SGHTA and CDR2 FQGTGA. The length of the CDR3 is 16 residues. The DNA of the CDR3 is TGTGCCAGCAGCCCCAGCGGGGGGGCTAGCACAGATACGCAGTATTTT. Its protein is CASSPSGGASTDTQYF.

This clonotype was seen only a few times. The rearrangement joins TRBV6-2 or TRBV6-3 to TRBJ1-3; D gene uncertain. V lost 6 bases, J lost 0 bases, and 6 bases lay in between. Germline assignment: CDR1 MNHEY and CDR2 SVGEGT. This CDR3 spans 13 amino acids. The chain's CDR3 is CASSSNSGNTIYF. DNA of the CDR3: TGTGCCAGCAGCTCAAACTCTGGAAACACCATATATTTT.

This clonotype was seen at least ten times. The junction and the germline gene differ at one end; a read error may be behind it. J is TRBJ1-2 and V is TRBV2, with D possibly TRBD1 on 5 matching bases. This CDR3 spans 11 amino acids. From germline, CDR1 is SNHLY and CDR2 FYNNEI. CDR3 nucleotide sequence: TGTGCCAGCAGTGAAGCGGGGGGAGGAGGCTTC. Translating gives CASSEAGGGGF.

In this sample, this clonotype turned up many times. The CDR3 reads CASSLVGLTSYEQYF. DNA for the CDR3: TGTGCCAGCAGCTTAGTGGGACTAACCTCCTACGAGCAGTACTTC. The chain employs TRBV7-2 and TRBJ2-7; 7 bases line up with TRBD2. With 1 base clipped from V and 0 bases from J, the junction kept 3 bases outside the gene matches. Germline CDR1 SGHTA, CDR2 FQGNSA. There are 15 residues in the CDR3.

This clonotype was recorded many times. This sequence joins TRBV6-6 and TRBJ1-1, with D maybe TRBD1 (6 bases). The CDR3 totals 17 residues. V shed 5 bases and J shed 4 bases, with 23 bases lying between them. The germline V gene encodes CDR1 MNHNY and CDR2 SVGAGI (reference sequence). The DNA for the CDR3 is TGTGCCAGCAGTGAAACCCTGCGGGAGCACAGGGCCACTGAAGCTTTCTTT. As protein: CASSETLREHRATEAFF.

This clonotype was counted many times. The chain recombines TRBV7-2 with TRBJ1-2; D is undetermined. The CDR3 runs 12 residues. Germline-derived CDR1 and CDR2 are SGHTA and FQGNSA. The V gene lost 5 bases and the J gene lost 4 bases, with 8 bases spanning the gap. CDR3 protein: CASSPDRYGYTF. CDR3 nucleotide sequence: TGTGCCAGCAGCCCAGACCGCTATGGCTACACCTTC.

This clonotype was counted ten times or more. The rearrangement joins TRBV5-1 to TRBJ2-3; perhaps D is TRBD1 or TRBD2 (6 bases each). Germline-derived CDR1 and CDR2 are SGHRS and YFSETQ. The V end was cut by 6 bases, the J end by 5 bases, with 16 bases between. This CDR3 has 14 amino acids. CDR3 region: CASTRLQGGDTQYF. Here the CDR3 DNA reads TGCGCCAGCACGCGGTTACAGGGAGGAGATACGCAGTATTTT.

This clonotype showed up many times. The V gene is TRBV14, the J gene TRBJ2-3; the D gene is possibly TRBD1 (5 bases). V was shortened by 0 bases and J by 1 base, with 14 bases between the two germline ends. Germline V gene sequence: CDR1 SGHDN, CDR2 FVKESK. This CDR3 region has 17 residues. The CDR3 DNA sequence: TGTGCCAGCAGCCAAGATTGGCGGACACCGGGCACAGATACGCAGTATTTT. Its protein is CASSQDWRTPGTDTQYF.

This clonotype appeared many times. The chain combines TRBV7-6 with TRBJ2-5; 11 bases are a match to TRBD2. Germline CDR1 SGHVS, CDR2 FNYEAQ. This CDR3 has 17 residues. The ends lost 3 bases at V and 0 bases at J; junction bases unmatched: 6. The CDR3: CASSLGVAGGYQETQYF. The CDR3 DNA follows: TGTGCCAGCAGCTTGGGAGTAGCGGGGGGGTACCAAGAGACCCAGTACTTC.

This clonotype was seen ten or more times. This sequence joins TRBV7-2 and TRBJ2-7; TRBD1 agrees at 7 bases. V dropped 2 bases and J dropped 2; count of bases not matched to a gene: 3. The CDR3 length is 14 residues. Looked up from germline, CDR1 is SGHTA and CDR2 is FQGNSA. The CDR3 DNA reads as TGTGCCAGCAGCTTATCGGGACAGCCCTACGAGCAGTACTTC. Translated, it gives CASSLSGQPYEQYF.

The gene calls are TRBV13 and TRBJ1-2, with a possible D match to TRBD1 (6 bases). Germline V lookup: CDR1 PRHDT, CDR2 FYEKMQ (reference sequence). The V end lost 3 bases, the J end lost 4 bases, and 9 bases lay between the germline ends. CDR3 length: 13 amino acids. Here the CDR3 DNA reads TGTGCCAGCAGCTTTCAGGGGACCTATGGCTACACCTTC. Translation gives CASSFQGTYGYTF.

This clonotype came up many times. This chain links TRBV13 with TRBJ2-7; tentatively, D is TRBD1 (6 bases). The CDR3 consists of 13 residues. Trimming took off 4 bases at V and 0 bases at J, with 7 bases between the two ends. CDR1 and CDR2 from the germline V gene are PRHDT and FYEKMQ (reference sequence). CDR3 sequence reads: CASSSDSSYEQYF. DNA for the CDR3: TGTGCCAGCAGCTCGGACAGCTCCTACGAGCAGTACTTC.

This clonotype was observed at least ten times. The chain is built from TRBV12-5 and TRBJ1-5; D is uncertain. V lost 6 bases, J lost 7 bases, and 16 bases lay in between. This CDR3 has 14 residues. CDR1 is LGHNT and CDR2 is FRNRAP in the germline V gene. In nucleotides, the CDR3 is TGTGCTAGTGGCCCGGACCTATTTAACCAGCCCCAGCATTTT. Translation gives CASGPDLFNQPQHF.

In this sample, this clonotype is medium-sized (0.01 to 0.1%). The chain couples TRBV5-1 to TRBJ2-2; 7 bases line up with TRBD1. The CDR3 has 17 residues. The ends lost 4 bases at V and 3 bases at J; junction bases unmatched: 12. Germline lookup yields CDR1 SGHRS and CDR2 YFSETQ. The CDR3 sequence is CASSPANRGAYTGELFF. The CDR3 bases are TGCGCCAGCAGCCCTGCAAACAGGGGAGCTTACACCGGGGAGCTGTTTTTT.

This clonotype was picked up many times. This chain connects TRBV19 to TRBJ1-1; a possible D gene is TRBD1 (5 bases). CDR3 length equals 12 residues. Between the trimmed V and J ends, which lost 5 bases and 10 bases, there was a span of 14 bases. CDR1 and CDR2 (germline): LNHDA, SQIVND (reference sequence). The CDR3 spells CASSFPPQGAFF. The CDR3 bases are TGTGCCAGTAGTTTTCCTCCCCAGGGAGCTTTCTTT. Filled out from reference TRBV19 and TRBJ1-1, the complete variable domain reads DGGITQSPKYLFRKEGQNVTLSCEQNLNHDAMYWYRQDPGQGLRLIYYSQIVNDFQKGDIAEGYSVSREKKESFPLTVTSAQKNPTAFYLCASSFPPQGAFFGQGTRLTVV.

This clonotype was detected many times. This rearrangement joins TRBV7-9 to TRBJ1-1; D remains unclear. The CDR3 is 12 amino acids. Per germline, CDR1 SEHNR and CDR2 FQNEAQ (reference sequence). Deletions cut 6 bases from V and 1 base from J, with 6 bases between. In DNA, the CDR3 is TGTGCCAGCAGGACCGGGAACACTGAAGCTTTCTTT. Residues: CASRTGNTEAFF.

This clonotype was counted ten times or more. This sequence joins TRBV19 and TRBJ1-2, with 7 bases aligning to TRBD1. The length of the CDR3 is 15 residues. CDR1 is LNHDA, CDR2 SQIVND, per germline (reference sequence). Trimming took 6 bases from V and 0 from J; bases not matched to a gene: 7. Written as DNA, the CDR3 is TGTGCCAGTAGCTCAACAGGGGCAGCTAACTATGGCTACACCTTC. It is translated as CASSSTGAANYGYTF.

This clonotype was observed at least ten times. The chain is built from TRBV19 and TRBJ2-6; D remains ambiguous. CDR1 is LNHDA and CDR2 is SQIVND in the germline V gene (reference sequence). V was trimmed by 8 bases and J by 1 base, leaving 6 bases between them. The CDR3 totals 13 residues. In DNA form, the CDR3 reads TGTGCCAGTCTCGGGTCTGGGGCCAACGTCCTGACTTTC. Protein product: CASLGSGANVLTF.

This clonotype was counted ten times or more. This chain links TRBV7-2 with TRBJ2-4; 8 nucleotides agree with TRBD1. The CDR3 extends over 15 amino acids. Germline CDR1 reads SGHTA; CDR2 reads FQGNSA. Trimming removed 1 base from V and 5 bases from J; junction bases left unmatched: 4. The CDR3 coding sequence is TGTGCCAGCAGCTTAGGGCAGGGGGCAGAAAACATTCAGTACTTC. Translation gives CASSLGQGAENIQYF.

This clonotype was seen many times. This chain connects TRBV30 to TRBJ1-1; a weak D match, TRBD1 (5 bases). There are 13 residues in the CDR3. The V end was cut by 6 bases, the J end by 1 base, with 12 bases between. Germline CDR1 reads GTSNPN; CDR2 reads SVGIG (reference sequence). CDR3 nucleotides: TGTGCCTGTCAAATTCAGGGGAACACTGAAGCTTTCTTT. As protein: CACQIQGNTEAFF.